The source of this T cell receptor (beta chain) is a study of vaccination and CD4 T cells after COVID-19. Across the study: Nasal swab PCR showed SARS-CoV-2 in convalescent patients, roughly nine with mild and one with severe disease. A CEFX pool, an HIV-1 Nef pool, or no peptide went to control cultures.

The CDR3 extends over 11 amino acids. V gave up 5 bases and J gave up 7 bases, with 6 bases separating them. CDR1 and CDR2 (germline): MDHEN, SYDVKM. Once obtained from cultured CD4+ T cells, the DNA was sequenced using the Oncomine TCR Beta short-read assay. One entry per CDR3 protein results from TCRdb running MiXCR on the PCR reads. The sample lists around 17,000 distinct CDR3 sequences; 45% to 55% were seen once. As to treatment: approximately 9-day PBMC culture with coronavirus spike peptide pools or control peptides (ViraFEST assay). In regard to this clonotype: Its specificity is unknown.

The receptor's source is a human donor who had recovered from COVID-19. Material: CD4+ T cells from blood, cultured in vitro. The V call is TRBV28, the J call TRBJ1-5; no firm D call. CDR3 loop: CASSNQQPQHF. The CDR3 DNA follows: TGTGCCAGCAGTAACCAGCAGCCCCAGCATTTT.